This T cell receptor beta chain was retrieved from a study of blood T cells in healthy people across ages. General study results and limits: Any changes in expanded clonotypes were possibly confounded, as donor CMV status remained unknown. In long-lived donors, naive CD4+ cell counts and diversity exceeded those of aged donors.

Trimming cost V 6 bases and J 0 bases, with 11 bases left between them. The CDR3 contains 14 residues. It was with a sample-barcoded 5' primer and a J-beta primer mix that a second PCR of roughly 6 to 11 cycles was run. TCRdb ran MiXCR on the 5' RACE reads and lists one entry per CDR3 protein. Among approximately 810,000 distinct CDR3 sequences listed, around 36% were seen once. With regard to this clonotype: Its antigen is not known.

Specimen: blood. The chain couples TRBV12-3 or TRBV12-4 to TRBJ1-1; D remains ambiguous. This sequence originates from a man between 18 and 35 years old in good health. The CDR3 loop reads CASSQQLMNTEAFF. In DNA form, the CDR3 reads TGTGCCAGCAGCCAACAGCTTATGAACACTGAAGCTTTCTTT.